Below are 5 T cell receptor beta chains sequenced from a single sample in a study of shared clonotypes between healthy human individuals. The method was immunoSEQ multiplex PCR; TCRdb's version includes in-frame clones alone and lacks a portion of them. The sample lists under 200,000 clones, approximately 92% seen once, with roughly 0.07% in the top ten. Material for sequencing was naive CD4+ T cells sorted from blood. Regarding subset: CD45RA+ positively selected. Receptors were obtained from a woman aged 25-40 years in good health.

Remarks on this clone: This sample includes further DNA sequences coding for the same CDR3. V usage is TRBV29-1 and J usage is TRBJ1-1; no clear D. Germline V lookup: CDR1 SQVTM, CDR2 ANQGSEA. V gave up 5 bases and J gave up 0 bases, with 4 bases separating them. The CDR3 sequence is 11 residues long. The CDR3 region has the DNA TGCAGCGTTACAGTGAACACTGAAGCTTTCTTT. This gives the protein CSVTVNTEAFF.

The gene calls are TRBV9 and TRBJ1-4; tentatively, D is TRBD1 (5 bases). This CDR3 has 15 amino acids. V lost 4 bases to trimming and J lost 4 bases, with 14 bases between them. Germline loops: CDR1 SGDLS, CDR2 YYNGEE. CDR3 residues: CASSLARGGNEKLFF. CDR3 DNA: TGTGCCAGCAGCCTCGCGAGGGGCGGTAATGAAAAACTGTTTTTT. Looking up the rest from reference TRBV9 and TRBJ1-4 gives the full variable domain: DSGVTQTPKHLITATGQRVTLRCSPRSGDLSVYWYQQSLDQGLQFLIQYYNGEERAKGNILERFSAQQFPDLHSELNLSSLELGDSALYFCASSLARGGNEKLFFGSGTQLSVL.

The chain combines TRBV21-1 with TRBJ1-5; the table's D call, TRBD1, was not checked against the DNA. TRBV21-1 is a pseudogene segment. The length of the CDR3 is 13 residues. CDR3 sequence (DNA): TGTGCCAGCCTGGCAGGGGTCAATCAGCCCCAGCATTTT. It specifies CASLAGVNQPQHF.

The chain recombines TRBV30 with TRBJ1-4; possibly TRBD1 for D (6 bases). V dropped 0 bases and J dropped 0 bases, with 11 bases sitting between them. Looked up from germline, CDR1 is GTSNPN and CDR2 is SVGIG (reference sequence). This CDR3 has 16 amino acids. As DNA, the CDR3 is TGTGCCTGGAGTGTAACCAGGGGAGCAACTAATGAAAAACTGTTTTTT. Translated, it gives CAWSVTRGATNEKLFF.

The chain recombines TRBV7-9 with TRBJ2-7; D uncertain. CDR3 size: 14 residues. The germline CDR1 and CDR2 sequences are SEHNR and FQNEAQ (reference sequence). The V end lost 0 bases, the J end lost 5 bases, and 11 bases lay between the germline ends. The DNA for the CDR3 is TGTGCCAGCAGCTTAGCGTTGGGTTTCAACGAGCAGTACTTC. This encodes CASSLALGFNEQYF.